The entry below describes one T cell receptor (beta chain). What it binds is not known. With 60 Vbeta and 13 Jbeta primers, the PCR was carried out. The protocol was immunoSEQ multiplex PCR, while the TCRdb copy is restricted to in-frame clones and leaves out a portion. The table has around 150,000 clones, about 75% seen once; the top ten hold 6% to 8%. The source of the sample is a study of cytomegalovirus exposure and HLA in healthy donors. Overall study findings and caveats: A later analysis reported that several of the most significant clusters appeared to be linked to common viral pathogens, among them Epstein-Barr virus.

CDR3 size: 13 residues. The trim removed 3 bases at V and 3 bases at J, leaving 1 base unmatched. Germline V gene lookup returns CDR1 SGDLS and CDR2 YYNGEE. The source material was PBMCs. The gene calls are TRBV9 and TRBJ2-7; 9 bases are a match to TRBD1. This TCR was recovered from a male donor in good health and CMV-seropositive. The CDR3 loop reads CASSGGQGYEQYF. CDR3 coding DNA: TGTGCCAGCAGCGGGGGACAGGGCTACGAGCAGTACTTC. The variable domain in full, with the rest retrieved from reference TRBV9 and TRBJ2-7, is DSGVTQTPKHLITATGQRVTLRCSPRSGDLSVYWYQQSLDQGLQFLIQYYNGEERAKGNILERFSAQQFPDLHSELNLSSLELGDSALYFCASSGGQGYEQYFGPGTRLTVT.